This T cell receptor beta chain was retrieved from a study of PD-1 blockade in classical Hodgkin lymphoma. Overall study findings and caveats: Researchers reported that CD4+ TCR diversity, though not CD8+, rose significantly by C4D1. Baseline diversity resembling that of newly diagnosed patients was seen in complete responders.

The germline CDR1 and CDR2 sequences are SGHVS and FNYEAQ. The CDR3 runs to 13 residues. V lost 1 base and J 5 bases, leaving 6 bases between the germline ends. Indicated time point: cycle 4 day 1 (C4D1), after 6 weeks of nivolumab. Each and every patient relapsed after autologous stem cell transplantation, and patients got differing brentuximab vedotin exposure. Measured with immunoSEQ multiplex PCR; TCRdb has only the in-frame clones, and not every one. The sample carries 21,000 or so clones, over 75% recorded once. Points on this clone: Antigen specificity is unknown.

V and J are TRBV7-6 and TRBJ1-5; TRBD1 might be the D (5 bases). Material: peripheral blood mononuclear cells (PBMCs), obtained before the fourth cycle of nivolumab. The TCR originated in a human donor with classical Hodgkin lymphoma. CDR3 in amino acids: CASSLGGDQPQHF. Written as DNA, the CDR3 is TGTGCCAGCAGCTTAGGGGGGGATCAGCCCCAGCATTTT. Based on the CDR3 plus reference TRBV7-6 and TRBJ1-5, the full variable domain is GAGVSQSPRYKVTKRGQDVALRCDPISGHVSLYWYRQALGQGPEFLTYFNYEAQQDKSGLPNDRFSAERPEGSISTLTIQRTEQRDSAMYRCASSLGGDQPQHFGDGTRLSIL.